This paragraph covers one T cell receptor (beta chain) sequence. The antigen is unknown. This entry belongs to a study of tumor-infiltrating lymphocytes in localized non-small cell lung cancer. The wider study: Some samples were collected after neoadjuvant chemotherapy; smokers, never-smokers and several histologies were included.

Clones were sequenced by immunoSEQ multiplex PCR, and TCRdb holds only the in-frame ones, with some missing. Of 10,000 or so clones in the sample, about 80% were seen once. The CDR3 is made up of 17 amino acids. J was trimmed by 7 bases and V by 5 bases; bases with no gene match: 9. CDR1 and CDR2 (germline): SGHTA, FQGNSA. Study outcomes and limitations: Compared with uninvolved lung, tumors showed higher T cell infiltration by TCRbeta sequencing. Technical variation could not be separated from intratumor heterogeneity here.

The TCR originated in a human donor with non-small cell lung cancer. What was sequenced was uninvolved lung tissue not adjacent to the tumor. The J gene is TRBJ2-1, the V gene TRBV7-2, with 15 bases that match TRBD2. This CDR3 is CASSRGRGLAGGNEQFF. CDR3 nucleotide sequence: TGTGCCAGCAGCAGGGGCCGGGGACTAGCGGGGGGAAATGAGCAGTTCTTC.